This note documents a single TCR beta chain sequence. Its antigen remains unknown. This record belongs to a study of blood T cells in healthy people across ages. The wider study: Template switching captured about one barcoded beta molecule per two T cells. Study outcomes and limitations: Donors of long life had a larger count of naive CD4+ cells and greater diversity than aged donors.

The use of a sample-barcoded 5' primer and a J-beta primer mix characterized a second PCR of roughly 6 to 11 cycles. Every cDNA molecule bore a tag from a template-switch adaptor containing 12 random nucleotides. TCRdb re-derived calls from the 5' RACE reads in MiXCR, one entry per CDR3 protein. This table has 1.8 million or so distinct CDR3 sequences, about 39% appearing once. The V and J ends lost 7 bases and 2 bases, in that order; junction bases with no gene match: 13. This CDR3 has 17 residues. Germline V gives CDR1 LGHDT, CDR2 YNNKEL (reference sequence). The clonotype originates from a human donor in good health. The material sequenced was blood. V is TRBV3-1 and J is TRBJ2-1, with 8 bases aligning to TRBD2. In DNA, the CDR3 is TGTGCCAGCACAACTATTTCAGCGGGGGAAACCTACAATGAGCAGTTCTTC. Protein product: CASTTISAGETYNEQFF.